This TCR beta chain was observed in a study of long-term antiretroviral therapy in people with HIV. Study results and caveats: Nothing was known about ART adherence, viral resistance or changes in therapy. Controls exceeded HIV repertoires in CDR3 length range.

There were no participants with HIV treated outside the United States. This clone was detected once. Antigen unknown. immunoSEQ v3.0 was run at survey level. Samples were sequenced targeting about 40,000-55,000 T-cell genomes each. This table comes from immunoSEQ multiplex PCR, and its TCRdb copy is limited to in-frame clones, with some not included. Altogether around 23,000 clones are present, about 91% being singletons, with the ten largest covering roughly 9.4%. The TCR originated in a man aged 45-60 years with HIV. The sequences come from unsorted PBMCs, collected 1.8 years before starting antiretroviral therapy.

The CDR3 coding sequence is TGTGCCAGCAGCCGACCCAGTAACTCGTACGAGCAGTACTTC. This codes for CASSRPSNSYEQYF. The chain carries TRBV7-9 and TRBJ2-7, with unresolved D. CDR1 and CDR2 from the germline V gene are SEHNR and FQNEAQ (reference sequence). The CDR3 covers 14 residues. V shed 5 bases and J shed 4 bases, with 15 bases lying between them. Full variable domain (remainder filled in from reference TRBV7-9 and TRBJ2-7): DTGVSQNPRHKITKRGQNVTFRCDPISEHNRLYWYRQTLGQGPEFLTYFQNEAQLEKSRLLSDRFSAERPKGSFSTLEIQRTEQGDSAMYLCASSRPSNSYEQYFGPGTRLTVT.